This T cell receptor beta chain was obtained from a study of regulatory T cells in long-lasting Graves disease. Study at large: For a period under 3 months, newly diagnosed Graves' patients had taken antithyroid drugs.

This clonotype was seen repeatedly, ten times or more. As yet, its antigen is unknown. The study's findings and limits: Newly diagnosed Graves' patients had higher TCR diversity than persistent ones. Relative to new patients (under 1,000), persistent patients exhibited greater sharing of public clonotypes (approximately 2,800).

This CDR3 region has 14 residues. V dropped 2 bases and J dropped 2; count of bases not matched to a gene: 3. In germline, CDR1 is LNHDA, CDR2 SQIVND (reference sequence). Stated time point: newly diagnosed GD, antithyroid drugs for less than 3 months. Scientists built the TCR library using RNA that was extracted from PBMCs. American Thyroid Association guidelines defined how Graves' disease was diagnosed. In building TCR beta libraries, iRepertoire HTBI primers were used together with Arm-PCR of CDR3 regions. One entry per CDR3 protein, called by TCRdb with MiXCR from the multiplex PCR reads. The data contain about 300,000 distinct CDR3 sequences, 15% to 20% of them seen just once; the ten biggest clones take up less than 45%.

Sequencing used peripheral blood mononuclear cells (PBMCs), obtained at new diagnosis, from a patient treated with antithyroid drugs. The receptor comes from a female donor with Graves disease. The V call is TRBV19, the J call TRBJ2-7, with 7 bases aligning to TRBD2. CDR3 coding DNA: TGTGCCAGTAGTATAAGCGGGATACCCTACGAGCAGTACTTC. Its protein product is CASSISGIPYEQYF.